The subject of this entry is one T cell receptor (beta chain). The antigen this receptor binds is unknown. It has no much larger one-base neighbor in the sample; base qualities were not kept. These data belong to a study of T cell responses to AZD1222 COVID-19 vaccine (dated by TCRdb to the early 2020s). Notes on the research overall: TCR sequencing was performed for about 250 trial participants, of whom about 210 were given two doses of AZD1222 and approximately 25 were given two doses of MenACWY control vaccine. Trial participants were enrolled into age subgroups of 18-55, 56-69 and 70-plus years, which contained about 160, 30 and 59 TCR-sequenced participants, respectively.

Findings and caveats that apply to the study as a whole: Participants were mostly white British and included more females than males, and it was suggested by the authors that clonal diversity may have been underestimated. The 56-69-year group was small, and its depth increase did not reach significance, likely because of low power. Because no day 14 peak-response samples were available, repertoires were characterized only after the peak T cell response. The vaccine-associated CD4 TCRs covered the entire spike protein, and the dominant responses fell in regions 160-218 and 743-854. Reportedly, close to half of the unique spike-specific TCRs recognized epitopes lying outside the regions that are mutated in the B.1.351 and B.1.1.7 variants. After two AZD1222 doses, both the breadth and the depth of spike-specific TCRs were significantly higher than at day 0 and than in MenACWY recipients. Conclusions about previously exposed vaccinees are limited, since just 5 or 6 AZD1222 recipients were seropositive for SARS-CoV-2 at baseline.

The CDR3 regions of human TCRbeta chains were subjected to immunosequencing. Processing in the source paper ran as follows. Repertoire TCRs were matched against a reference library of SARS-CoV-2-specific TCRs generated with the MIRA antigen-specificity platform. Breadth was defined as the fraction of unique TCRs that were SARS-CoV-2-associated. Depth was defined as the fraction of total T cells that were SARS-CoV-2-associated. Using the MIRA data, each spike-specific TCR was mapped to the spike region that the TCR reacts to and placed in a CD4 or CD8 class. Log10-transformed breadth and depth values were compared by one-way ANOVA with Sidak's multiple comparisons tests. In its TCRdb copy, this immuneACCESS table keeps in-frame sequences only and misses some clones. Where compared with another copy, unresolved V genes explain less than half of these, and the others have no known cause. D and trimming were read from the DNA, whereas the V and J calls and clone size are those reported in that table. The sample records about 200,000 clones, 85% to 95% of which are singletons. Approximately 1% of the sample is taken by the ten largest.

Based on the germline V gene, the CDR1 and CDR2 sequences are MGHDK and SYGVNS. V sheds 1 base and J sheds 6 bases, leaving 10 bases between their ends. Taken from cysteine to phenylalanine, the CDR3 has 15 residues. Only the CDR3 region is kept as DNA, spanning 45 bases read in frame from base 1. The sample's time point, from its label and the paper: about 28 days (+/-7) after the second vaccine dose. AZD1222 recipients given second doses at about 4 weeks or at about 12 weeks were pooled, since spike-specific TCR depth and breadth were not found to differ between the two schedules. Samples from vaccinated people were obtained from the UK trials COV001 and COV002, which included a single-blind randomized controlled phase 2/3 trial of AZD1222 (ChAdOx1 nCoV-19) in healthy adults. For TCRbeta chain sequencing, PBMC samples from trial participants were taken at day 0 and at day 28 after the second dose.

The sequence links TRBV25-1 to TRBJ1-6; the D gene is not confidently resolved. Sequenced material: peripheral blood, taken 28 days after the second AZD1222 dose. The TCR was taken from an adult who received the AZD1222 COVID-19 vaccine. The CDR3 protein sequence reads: CASSESGRLNSPLHF. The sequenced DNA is TGTGCCAGCAGTGAATCGGGCCGACTTAATTCACCCCTCCACTTT.